This is a list of T cell receptor beta chains from one sample in a study of blood T cell repertoires in COVID-19. Clones were sequenced by immunoSEQ multiplex PCR, and TCRdb holds only the in-frame ones, with some missing. The data show about 350,000 clones, about 92% seen once. Sequenced: peripheral blood. The receptor set was obtained from a woman in her fifties or sixties with COVID-19, enrolled during active disease. Each CDR3 is given without its conserved first and last residue. Fields, in order: clone size, V gene, CDR3 protein. Clone size, where shown, is once, few, many, or a class for clones that have expanded.

clone size: .; V gene: TRBV7-8; CDR3 protein: ASSNRGVGVHSPLH
clone size: .; V gene: TRBV19; CDR3 protein: ASSLESPGQGARTEAF
clone size: few; V gene: TRBV4-1; CDR3 protein: ASSQDTSEQY
clone size: .; V gene: TRBV6-5; CDR3 protein: ASSYPGSRSF
clone size: .; V gene: TRBV19; CDR3 protein: ASSIKGASNQPQH
clone size: .; V gene: TRBV19; CDR3 protein: ASSTLRVIGEKLF
clone size: .; V gene: TRBV6-5; CDR3 protein: ASRSPRGNTEAF
clone size: .; V gene: TRBV14; CDR3 protein: ASSQPGQGLYGYT
clone size: .; V gene: TRBV9; CDR3 protein: ASSVQAGQETQY
clone size: .; V gene: TRBV18; CDR3 protein: ASSPDRSYEQY
clone size: .; V gene: TRBV28; CDR3 protein: ASSLEGGWTVNEKLF
clone size: .; V gene: TRBV19; CDR3 protein: ASSIWGESETQY
clone size: .; V gene: TRBV7-2; CDR3 protein: ASSLAPSGQGAQDEQF
clone size: .; V gene: TRBV5-1; CDR3 protein: ASSSGGQFYGYT
clone size: once; V gene: TRBV5-4; CDR3 protein: ASSIPSGGANEQF
clone size: .; V gene: TRBV4-1; CDR3 protein: ASRGPGLARGETQY
clone size: .; V gene: TRBV7-3; CDR3 protein: ASSLLAGGNEQF
clone size: .; V gene: TRBV12-5; CDR3 protein: ASGLYSGTGDLNTEAF
clone size: .; V gene: TRBV2; CDR3 protein: ASSGQGASGYT
clone size: .; V gene: TRBV28; CDR3 protein: ASSLEYEQY
clone size: once; V gene: TRBV7-8; CDR3 protein: ASSLVGGAGTEAF
clone size: .; V gene: TRBV28; CDR3 protein: ATGLAGAPEGANVLT
clone size: many; V gene: TRBV7-9; CDR3 protein: ASSPTVPRYEQY
clone size: .; V gene: TRBV23-1; CDR3 protein: ASRRNRGIQNRGETQY
clone size: .; V gene: TRBV7-9; CDR3 protein: ASSASGVYGYT
clone size: .; V gene: TRBV19; CDR3 protein: ASSKQGQGNTEAF
clone size: .; V gene: TRBV5-1; CDR3 protein: ASSLGLLIYNSPLH
clone size: .; V gene: TRBV6-5; CDR3 protein: ASSSGGPYNEQF
clone size: .; V gene: TRBV6-5; CDR3 protein: ASRVSDTGYNEQF
clone size: .; V gene: TRBV28; CDR3 protein: ASILAGGTENTGELF
clone size: .; V gene: TRBV7-9; CDR3 protein: ASSRGDYGYT
clone size: few; V gene: TRBV9; CDR3 protein: ASSVARGAYGYT
clone size: .; V gene: TRBV29-1; CDR3 protein: SVTEIWGYT
clone size: few; V gene: TRBV7-2; CDR3 protein: ASSLIRGDTGELF
clone size: .; V gene: TRBV10-3; CDR3 protein: AISDPGQASLEAF
clone size: .; V gene: TRBV5-1; CDR3 protein: ASSLGGAGSSGSLYNEQF
clone size: .; V gene: TRBV19; CDR3 protein: ASTTPGGRNQPQH
clone size: .; V gene: TRBV7-9; CDR3 protein: ASSPGTALNSPLH
clone size: once; V gene: TRBV19; CDR3 protein: ASTPTGELRGYT
clone size: once; V gene: TRBV11-3; CDR3 protein: ASSFGGEAYEQY
clone size: .; V gene: TRBV7-3; CDR3 protein: ASSWGGNEQF
clone size: .; V gene: TRBV19; CDR3 protein: ASSIGGLEWPQH